This is a list of T cell receptor beta chains from one sample in a study of T cells expressing NK-cell markers. After re-calling the 5' RACE reads, TCRdb lists one entry per CDR3 protein, DNA absent. This sample's clone table lists about 550,000 distinct CDR3 sequences. Sequencing was performed on blood T cells: a sorted CD56 or NKG2C T cell subset, CD4+ or CD8+ T cells, or bulk PBMC T cells (not recorded which). These receptors came from a man younger than 30 in good health. CDR3s include the opening cysteine and the closing phenylalanine or tryptophan. Each record gives: V gene, J gene, CDR3 protein.

v_gene: TRBV20-1
j_gene: TRBJ2-5
CDR3aa: CSARDPWGRTETQYF

v_gene: TRBV6-2/TRBV6-3
j_gene: TRBJ2-2
CDR3aa: CASSPAARPNTGELFF

v_gene: TRBV28
j_gene: TRBJ2-7
CDR3aa: CASNPGQGFVHEQYF

v_gene: TRBV15
j_gene: TRBJ2-1
CDR3aa: CATSRASGRGNNEQFF

v_gene: TRBV10-3
j_gene: TRBJ2-3
CDR3aa: CAISERQITDTQYF

v_gene: TRBV12-3/TRBV12-4
j_gene: TRBJ2-1
CDR3aa: CASSFRAGDEQFF

v_gene: TRBV5-5
j_gene: TRBJ2-3
CDR3aa: CASSSPIQGIRTDTQYF

v_gene: TRBV12-3/TRBV12-4
j_gene: TRBJ2-6
CDR3aa: CASSPRTALEAGANVLTF

v_gene: TRBV12-3/TRBV12-4
j_gene: TRBJ1-2
CDR3aa: CASSSGTGGPYGYTF

v_gene: TRBV5-4
j_gene: TRBJ1-4
CDR3aa: CASGDRRNEKLFF

v_gene: TRBV7-9
j_gene: TRBJ1-5
CDR3aa: CASSLGGGFSNQPQHF

v_gene: TRBV25-1
j_gene: TRBJ2-7
CDR3aa: CASGGDSYEQYF

v_gene: TRBV27
j_gene: TRBJ2-3
CDR3aa: CASRQDTIGTDTQYF

v_gene: TRBV5-1
j_gene: TRBJ2-1
CDR3aa: CASYWANNEQFF

v_gene: TRBV5-1
j_gene: TRBJ2-2
CDR3aa: CASKAENTGELFF

v_gene: TRBV4-2
j_gene: TRBJ2-3
CDR3aa: CASSQGGGHPTDTQYF

v_gene: TRBV29-1
j_gene: TRBJ2-2
CDR3aa: CSVDGMAGKTGELFF

v_gene: TRBV10-2
j_gene: TRBJ1-1
CDR3aa: CASRVEGERGTEAFF

v_gene: TRBV27
j_gene: TRBJ2-5
CDR3aa: CASSPLAGVQETQYF

v_gene: TRBV7-2
j_gene: TRBJ2-3
CDR3aa: CASSLGTSATDTQYF

v_gene: TRBV5-6
j_gene: TRBJ2-1
CDR3aa: CASSYPIRGRVHEQFF

v_gene: TRBV10-3
j_gene: TRBJ2-3
CDR3aa: CAIRMGQSADTQYF

v_gene: TRBV5-5
j_gene: TRBJ2-3
CDR3aa: CASSLAKQGVRTDTQYF

v_gene: TRBV5-1
j_gene: TRBJ2-2
CDR3aa: CASSLVSGDYTGELFF

v_gene: TRBV12-3/TRBV12-4
j_gene: TRBJ2-1
CDR3aa: CASSQTSGRTLEQFF

v_gene: TRBV29-1
j_gene: TRBJ2-6
CDR3aa: CSILGAMTVGANVLTF

v_gene: TRBV3-1
j_gene: TRBJ2-5
CDR3aa: CASSLNRIRETQYF

v_gene: TRBV29-1
j_gene: TRBJ2-1
CDR3aa: CSGWDAASGNEQFF

v_gene: TRBV21-1
j_gene: TRBJ2-5
CDR3aa: CASSKEAGGGETQYF

v_gene: TRBV21-1
j_gene: TRBJ2-1
CDR3aa: CASSKDRGGGLGDEQFF

v_gene: TRBV27
j_gene: TRBJ1-1
CDR3aa: CASSPLGAQVRTEAFF

v_gene: TRBV12-3/TRBV12-4
j_gene: TRBJ2-2
CDR3aa: CASRPLGLGTGELFF

v_gene: TRBV14
j_gene: TRBJ2-2
CDR3aa: CASSQLAGLNTGELFF

v_gene: TRBV7-9
j_gene: TRBJ2-1
CDR3aa: CASSFYLAGVENEQFF

v_gene: TRBV10-3
j_gene: TRBJ2-5
CDR3aa: CATKGVLETQYF